Here is one T cell receptor beta chain with its context. Its antigen remains unidentified. This sample stems from a study of blood T cells in healthy people across ages. Sample-barcoded 5' priming and a J-beta primer mix drove a second PCR of about 6 to 11 cycles. TCRdb fed the 5' RACE reads into MiXCR, producing one record per CDR3 protein. The sample lists roughly 1,500,000 distinct CDR3 sequences; 35% to 45% were seen once. CDR1 is SNHLY, CDR2 FYNNEI, per germline. The V and J ends lost 4 bases and 12 bases respectively, with 22 bases between them. This CDR3 has 14 residues. Study conclusions and caveats: It was not possible, with unsorted PBMCs, to conclusively compare naive and antigen-experienced cells. Diversity was higher, and naive CD4+ cells more numerous, in long-lived donors than in aged donors. Calculation of diversity from one million T cells yielded estimates considered to be underestimates.

The clonotype originates from a woman younger than 35 in good health. The sample taken for sequencing was blood. The rearrangement uses TRBV2 and TRBJ2-7, with D maybe TRBD2 (6 bases). CDR3 residues: CASSGPGVREVLYF. CDR3 nucleotide sequence: TGTGCCAGCAGTGGGCCGGGAGTGAGAGAGGTTCTGTACTTC.